A single sample gave rise to the 28 T cell receptor beta chains below, sequenced in a study of OX40 agonist ivuxolimab in advanced cancers. The protocol was immunoSEQ multiplex PCR, while the TCRdb copy is restricted to in-frame clones and leaves out a portion. The table lists about 100,000 clones, less than 95% of them singletons, with about 0.29% in the top ten. Source: CD4+ or CD8+ T cells sorted from blood, taken in a trial of the OX40 agonist ivuxolimab. The receptor set was obtained from an adult with an advanced solid tumor such as melanoma, head and neck, liver or kidney cancer.

This clone was seen just once. This chain joins TRBV10-1 and TRBJ2-3, with TRBD1 matching over 8 bases. With 6 bases clipped from V and 6 bases from J, the junction kept 11 bases outside the gene matches. This CDR3 is built from 15 residues. Germline loops: CDR1 WNHNN, CDR2 SYGVQD (reference sequence). The CDR3 region has the DNA TGCGCCAGCAGCCAACGAAGGACAGGGATCGATACGCAGTATTTT. Encoded protein: CASSQRRTGIDTQYF.

V usage is TRBV5-4 and J usage is TRBJ2-7; perhaps TRBD2 as D (5 bases). Per germline, CDR1 SGHNT and CDR2 YYREEE (reference sequence). Trimming left V 1 base short and J 3 bases short, with 8 bases between. The CDR3 loop spans 13 amino acids. The DNA for the CDR3 is TGTGCCAGCAGCTTGAACGGGAACTACGAGCAGTACTTC. Residues: CASSLNGNYEQYF. The variable domain in full, with the rest retrieved from reference TRBV5-4 and TRBJ2-7, is ETGVTQSPTHLIKTRGQQVTLRCSSQSGHNTVSWYQQALGQGPQFIFQYYREEENGRGNFPPRFSGLQFPNYSSELNVNALELDDSALYLCASSLNGNYEQYFGPGTRLTVT.

The chain joins TRBV19 to TRBJ1-5; possibly TRBD1 for D (5 bases). The ends were cut back, 5 bases at V and 7 bases at J, with 12 bases in the middle. There are 13 residues in the CDR3. The germline V gene encodes CDR1 LNHDA and CDR2 SQIVND (reference sequence). In DNA form, the CDR3 reads TGTGCCAGTAGTGGACTCCAGGGACAGCCCCAGCATTTT. This gives the protein CASSGLQGQPQHF.

CDR3 bases: TGCGCCAGCAGTGGTCAGGGGGTCCGGGAGCTGTTTTTT. Its translation: CASSGQGVRELFF. This chain links TRBV10-1 with TRBJ2-2, with 7 bases matching TRBD1. The CDR3 contains 13 residues. In germline, CDR1 is WNHNN, CDR2 SYGVQD (reference sequence). V lost 4 bases and J lost 9; bases outside the gene matches: 5.

The CDR3 sequence is CASSYPGTANQPQHF. Written as DNA, the CDR3 is TGTGCCAGCAGTTACCCTGGGACAGCTAATCAGCCCCAGCATTTT. The V and J genes are TRBV6-6 and TRBJ1-5, with 7 bases that match TRBD1. There are 15 residues in the CDR3. Per germline, CDR1 MNHNY and CDR2 SVGAGI (reference sequence). The V segment lost 2 bases and the J segment 4 bases; nucleotides outside the gene matches: 5.

CDR3 sequence reads: CASSRGQAVADTQYF. In DNA form, the CDR3 reads TGTGCCAGCAGCCGGGGACAGGCAGTTGCAGATACGCAGTATTTT. The chain has TRBV9 and TRBJ2-3; 8 positions match TRBD1. Germline lookup yields CDR1 SGDLS and CDR2 YYNGEE. CDR3 length equals 15 residues. The V gene end was trimmed by 4 bases and the J gene end by 4 bases; junction bases not matched to a gene: 8.

The V call is TRBV5-4, the J call TRBJ2-7, with 10 nucleotides matching TRBD2. V gave up 5 bases and J gave up 2 bases; unmatched junction bases: 10. The CDR3 has 16 residues. The germline V gene encodes CDR1 SGHNT and CDR2 YYREEE (reference sequence). CDR3 DNA: TGTGCCAGCAGGCGGGGGACTAGCGAGAATCCCTACGAGCAGTACTTC. This sequence encodes CASRRGTSENPYEQYF.

V is TRBV4-1 and J is TRBJ1-1, with D possibly matching TRBD1 (6 bases). The V gene lost 1 base and the J gene lost 7 bases, with 19 bases spanning the gap. The CDR3 contains 16 residues. Looked up from germline, CDR1 is MGHRA and CDR2 is YSYEKL. The CDR3 DNA sequence: TGCGCCAGCAGCCAAGGATCGAGGGGGACGGACCTTGAAGCTTTCTTT. This translates into CASSQGSRGTDLEAFF.

V gene TRBV11-2 combines with J gene TRBJ1-1; D is uncertain. V gave up 3 bases and J gave up 2 bases, with 10 bases separating them. Germline V gene sequence: CDR1 SGHAT, CDR2 FQNNGV. The CDR3 consists of 14 residues. The CDR3 region has the DNA TGTGCCAGCAGCTTCCAAACAGTCAACACTGAAGCTTTCTTT. Translation gives CASSFQTVNTEAFF.

The V gene is TRBV14, the J gene TRBJ2-7; D assignment may be TRBD1 or TRBD2 (5 bases each). This CDR3 comprises 15 residues. Trimming pared 0 bases from V and 2 bases from J, leaving 11 bases between. The germline gives CDR1 SGHDN, CDR2 FVKESK. CDR3 region: CASSQDRDEAYEQYF. Here the CDR3 DNA reads TGTGCCAGCAGCCAAGACCGGGACGAAGCCTACGAGCAGTACTTC.

The chain joins TRBV29-1 to TRBJ2-3, with 9 bases matching TRBD1. J gave up 1 base and V 6 bases, and 2 bases lay outside the gene matches. This CDR3 is built from 13 residues. The germline CDR1 and CDR2 sequences are SQVTM and ANQGSEA. CDR3 DNA sequence: TGCAGCGTGGACAGGGGCGGCACAGATACGCAGTATTTT. Protein sequence: CSVDRGGTDTQYF.

This clone was detected only once. The chain employs TRBV29-1 and TRBJ1-1; 9 bases align to TRBD1. CDR1 is SQVTM and CDR2 is ANQGSEA in the germline V gene. The length of the CDR3 is 13 residues. V shed 4 bases and J 1 base; nucleotides not matched to a gene: 1. CDR3 sequence reads: CSVGDRANTEAFF. DNA for the CDR3: TGCAGCGTTGGGGACAGGGCGAACACTGAAGCTTTCTTT.

This chain connects TRBV18 to TRBJ1-4; TRBD1 is a possible D gene (6 bases). The CDR3 has 13 amino acids. V shed 9 bases and J shed 0 bases, with 8 bases lying between them. CDR1 and CDR2 from the germline V gene are KGHSH and LQKENI. This CDR3 reads CARGQSTNEKLFF. The CDR3, as DNA: TGTGCCAGGGGACAATCAACTAATGAAAAACTGTTTTTT.

The CDR3 spells CASSRQGGNTEAFF. The CDR3 bases are TGCGCCAGCAGCCGACAGGGGGGAAACACTGAAGCTTTCTTT. The chain employs TRBV5-1 and TRBJ1-1, with TRBD1 matching 9 bases. From germline, CDR1 is SGHRS and CDR2 YFSETQ. The CDR3 contains 14 residues. V shed 4 bases, J shed 2 bases, and the junction held 3 bases outside the gene matches.

The chain employs TRBV5-4 and TRBJ2-5; possibly TRBD1 or TRBD2 for D (6 bases each). Germline-derived CDR1 and CDR2 are SGHNT and YYREEE (reference sequence). The CDR3 extends over 19 amino acids. V gave up 2 bases and J gave up 4 bases, with 27 bases separating them. The CDR3 nucleotides read TGTGCCAGCAGCTTCCTAGAAGGGGGGAAATATGGCTTTGGAGAGACCCAGTACTTC. Translating it yields CASSFLEGGKYGFGETQYF.

The CDR3 loop is CSARDGGTQYF. The CDR3 DNA is TGCAGTGCTAGAGATGGAGGAACCCAGTACTTC. This chain joins TRBV20-1 and TRBJ2-5, with D tentatively TRBD2 (5 bases). This CDR3 contains 11 residues. Germline V gene data show CDR1 as DFQATT and CDR2 as SNEGSKA (reference sequence). The V gene lost 0 bases and the J gene lost 8 bases, with 7 bases spanning the gap.

The chain is built from TRBV7-9 and TRBJ1-4; 8 bases fit TRBD1. V shed 5 bases, J shed 8 bases, and the junction held 7 bases outside the gene matches. CDR3 length: 14 amino acids. Germline values: CDR1 SEHNR, CDR2 FQNEAQ (reference sequence). The CDR3 DNA reads TGTGCCAGCAGCCCAGGGGGCTCTAGCGAAAAACTGTTTTTT. It yields the protein CASSPGGSSEKLFF. Based on the CDR3 plus reference TRBV7-9 and TRBJ1-4, the full variable domain is DTGVSQNPRHKITKRGQNVTFRCDPISEHNRLYWYRQTLGQGPEFLTYFQNEAQLEKSRLLSDRFSAERPKGSFSTLEIQRTEQGDSAMYLCASSPGGSSEKLFFGSGTQLSVL.

The chain is built from TRBV7-9 and TRBJ2-7, with D perhaps matching TRBD2 (5 bases). CDR3 length: 15 residues. Germline CDR1 reads SEHNR; CDR2 reads FQNEAQ (reference sequence). V lost 2 bases and J 7 bases, leaving 18 bases between the germline ends. DNA for the CDR3: TGTGCCAGCAGCTTACTAGCCGGCCCTCTTGGTGAGCAGTACTTC. This codes for CASSLLAGPLGEQYF.

This clone was detected only a few times. This chain connects TRBV7-3 to TRBJ2-1, with TRBD2 as a possible D gene (6 bases). Trimming removed 1 base from V and 7 bases from J, with 11 bases in between. Germline V gene lookup returns CDR1 SGHTA and CDR2 FQGTGA. The CDR3 contains 14 residues. The CDR3 spells CASSLSRTTNEQFF. CDR3 nucleotides: TGTGCCAGCAGCTTAAGTCGGACTACGAATGAGCAGTTCTTC.

The rearrangement links TRBV28 to TRBJ2-7; 7 bases are a match to TRBD2. V trimming: 5 bases; J trimming: 1 base; junction bases outside the gene matches: 5. The CDR3 totals 14 residues. The germline CDR1 and CDR2 sequences are MDHEN and SYDVKM. CDR3 bases: TGTGCCAGCAGTCTTAGCGGGTTATCCTACGAGCAGTACTTC. Translation gives CASSLSGLSYEQYF.

Points on this clone: An end of the junction does not agree with germline; a read error may underlie this. This chain connects TRBV10-3 to TRBJ1-4, with D possibly matching TRBD1 (5 bases). Germline V gives CDR1 ENHRY, CDR2 SYGVKD. The CDR3 covers 14 residues. The CDR3 reads CVISGSGADEKLFF. The CDR3 region has the DNA TGTGTCATCAGTGGGTCTGGGGCTGATGAAAAACTGTTTTTT.

The CDR3, as DNA: TGCGCCAGCAGCTCCGCCGGAGGCGGGATGGAGAAGCAGTATTTT. This gives the protein CASSSAGGGMEKQYF. This chain links TRBV5-1 with TRBJ2-3; D is possibly TRBD2 (6 bases). Trimming removed 3 bases at V and 11 bases at J, with 22 bases between. Germline V gene sequence: CDR1 SGHRS, CDR2 YFSETQ. The CDR3 consists of 15 residues.

As concerns this clone: This sample also contains other DNA sequences that code for the same CDR3. CDR3 loop: CASRLTGNSNQPQHF. The CDR3 DNA reads TGTGCCAGTAGACTGACAGGTAATAGCAATCAGCCCCAGCATTTT. This sequence joins TRBV19 and TRBJ1-5, with a possible D match to TRBD1 (6 bases). Trimming took 6 bases from V and 0 from J, leaving 12 bases between them. The CDR3 covers 15 residues. CDR1 is LNHDA and CDR2 is SQIVND in the germline V gene (reference sequence). Supplemented by reference TRBV19 and TRBJ1-5, the full variable domain reads DGGITQSPKYLFRKEGQNVTLSCEQNLNHDAMYWYRQDPGQGLRLIYYSQIVNDFQKGDIAEGYSVSREKKESFPLTVTSAQKNPTAFYLCASRLTGNSNQPQHFGDGTRLSIL.

This clone was seen once. V and J are TRBV7-6 and TRBJ2-7, with D uncertain. The V and J ends lost 1 base and 2 bases respectively, with 12 bases between them. The CDR3 is 15 amino acids. CDR1 is SGHVS and CDR2 is FNYEAQ in the germline V gene. CDR3 loop: CASSLGMAETYEQYF. The CDR3 DNA sequence: TGTGCCAGCAGCTTAGGGATGGCGGAAACCTACGAGCAGTACTTC.

The chain has TRBV5-1 and TRBJ2-3; 7 bases are a match to TRBD1. The V gene end was trimmed by 5 bases and the J gene end by 6 bases; junction bases not matched to a gene: 15. The CDR3 has 16 residues. CDR1 is SGHRS, CDR2 YFSETQ, per germline. The CDR3 here is CASSSTGAEPGDTQYF. The CDR3, as DNA: TGCGCCAGCAGTTCAACAGGGGCCGAACCGGGGGATACGCAGTATTTT.

This chain joins TRBV11-2 and TRBJ1-1; possible D gene TRBD1, 6 bases. The CDR3 length is 13 residues. Germline-derived CDR1 and CDR2 are SGHAT and FQNNGV. Trimming shortened V by 3 bases and J by 11 bases, and 16 bases separated the two germline ends. CDR3 nucleotide sequence: TGTGCCAGCAGCTTCGACAGGAGGGATATTGCTTTCTTT. The encoded protein is CASSFDRRDIAFF. Full variable domain (remainder filled in from reference TRBV11-2 and TRBJ1-1): EAGVAQSPRYKIIEKRQSVAFWCNPISGHATLYWYQQILGQGPKLLIQFQNNGVVDDSQLPKDRFSAERLKGVDSTLKIQPAKLEDSAVYLCASSFDRRDIAFFGQGTRLTVV.

The rearrangement uses TRBV28 and TRBJ2-7; TRBD2 aligns across 11 bases. The ends lost 5 bases at V and 0 bases at J; junction bases unmatched: 3. The CDR3 sequence is 15 residues long. In germline, CDR1 is MDHEN, CDR2 SYDVKM. CDR3 amino acids: CASSDTSGSSYEQYF. CDR3 DNA: TGTGCCAGCAGTGACACTAGCGGGAGCTCCTACGAGCAGTACTTC.

This chain uses TRBV6-5 with TRBJ2-7; 9 bases line up with TRBD2. The CDR3 runs to 13 residues. The V and J ends lost 5 bases and 7 bases, in that order; junction bases with no gene match: 6. The V gene's germline CDR1 is MNHEY and CDR2 SVGAGI. The DNA of the CDR3 is TGTGCCAGCAGTACCCCGGGACTAGCAGAGCAGTACTTC. Its protein product is CASSTPGLAEQYF.